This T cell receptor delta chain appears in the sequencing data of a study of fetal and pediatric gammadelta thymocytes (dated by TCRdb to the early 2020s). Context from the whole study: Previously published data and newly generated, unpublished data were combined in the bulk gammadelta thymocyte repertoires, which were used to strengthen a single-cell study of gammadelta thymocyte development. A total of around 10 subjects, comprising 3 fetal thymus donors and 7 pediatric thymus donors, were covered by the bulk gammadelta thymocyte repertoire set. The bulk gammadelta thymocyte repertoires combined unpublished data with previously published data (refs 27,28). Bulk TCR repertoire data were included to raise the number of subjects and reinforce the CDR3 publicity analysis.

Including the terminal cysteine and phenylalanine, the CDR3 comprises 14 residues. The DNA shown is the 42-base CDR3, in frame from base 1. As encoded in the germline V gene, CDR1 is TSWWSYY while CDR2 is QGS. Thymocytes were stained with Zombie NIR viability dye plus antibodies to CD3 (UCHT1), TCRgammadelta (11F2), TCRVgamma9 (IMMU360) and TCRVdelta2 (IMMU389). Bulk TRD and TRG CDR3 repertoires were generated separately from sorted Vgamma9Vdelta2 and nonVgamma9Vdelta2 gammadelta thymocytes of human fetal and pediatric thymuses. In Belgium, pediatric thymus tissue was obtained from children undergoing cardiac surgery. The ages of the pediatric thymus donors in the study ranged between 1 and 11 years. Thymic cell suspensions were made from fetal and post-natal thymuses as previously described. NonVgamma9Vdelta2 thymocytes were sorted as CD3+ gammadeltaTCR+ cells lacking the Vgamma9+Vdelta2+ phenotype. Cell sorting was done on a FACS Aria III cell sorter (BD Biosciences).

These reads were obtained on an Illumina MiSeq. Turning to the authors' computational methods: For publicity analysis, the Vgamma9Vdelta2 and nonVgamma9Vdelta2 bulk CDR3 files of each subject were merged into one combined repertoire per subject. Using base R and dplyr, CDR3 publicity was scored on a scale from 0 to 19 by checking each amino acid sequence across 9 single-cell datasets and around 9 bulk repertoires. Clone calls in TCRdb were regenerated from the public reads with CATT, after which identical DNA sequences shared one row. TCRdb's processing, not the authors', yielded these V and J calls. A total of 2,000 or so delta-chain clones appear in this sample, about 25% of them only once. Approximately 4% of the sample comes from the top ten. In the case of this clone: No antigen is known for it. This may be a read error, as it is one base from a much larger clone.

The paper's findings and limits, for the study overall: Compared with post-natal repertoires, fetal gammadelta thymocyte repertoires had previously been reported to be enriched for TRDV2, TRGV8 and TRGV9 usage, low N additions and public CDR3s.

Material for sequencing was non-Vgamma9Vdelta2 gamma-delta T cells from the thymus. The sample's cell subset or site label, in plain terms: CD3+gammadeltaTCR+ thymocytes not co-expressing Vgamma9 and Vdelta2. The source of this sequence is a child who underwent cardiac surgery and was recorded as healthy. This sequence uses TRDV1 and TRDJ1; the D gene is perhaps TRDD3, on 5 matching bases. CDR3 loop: CALVESSVLVKLIF. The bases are TGTGCTCTTGTGGAATCCTCCGTACTGGTTAAACTCATCTTT.